This T cell receptor (beta chain) was recovered during a study of neurological immune-mediated disorders. Synthesis of cDNA was accomplished via 5'RACE employing 10-nucleotide random UMIs. Every sequencing run gave over 200 million TCR-beta sequences, taken from 15-18 subjects. TCRdb reprocessed the 5' RACE reads with MiXCR, giving one entry per CDR3 protein. Of tens of thousands of distinct CDR3 sequences in the sample, about 9.4% are singletons; the top ten hold about 1.7%. The CDR3 spans 15 residues. Germline values: CDR1 DFQATT, CDR2 SNEGSKA (reference sequence). The V segment lost 5 bases and the J segment 2 bases; nucleotides outside the gene matches: 5. This clonotype was recorded many times.

Sequenced: PBMCs. The chain couples TRBV20-1 to TRBJ2-1, with 11 bases that match TRBD2. The TCR originated in a man in his forties in good health. The CDR3 region is CSAVLSGRAYNEQFF. For the CDR3, the DNA is TGCAGTGCTGTTCTTAGCGGGAGGGCCTACAATGAGCAGTTCTTC.